This is a list of T cell receptor beta chains from one sample in a study of tumor-infiltrating lymphocytes in primary liver carcinoma. TCRdb processed the multiplex PCR reads anew with MiXCR; each CDR3 protein has one entry. This sample has about 120,000 distinct CDR3 sequences, with roughly 75% found just once. The source material was tumor-adjacent normal liver tissue. The source is an older woman with primary liver carcinoma and hepatitis B virus infection. Each CDR3 is given with its conserved first and last residue. The D gene is left open where the match is weak. The size entry is marked missing in some rows and otherwise reads once, few, many or a size class.

-	TRBJ2-7	-	TRBV10-3	CAIMEGLEQHF	TGTGCCATCATGGAAGGGTTAGAGCAACACTTC
-	TRBJ2-2	TRBD1	TRBV28	CASGDRAPSNIGELFF	TGTGCCAGCGGGGACAGGGCCCCATCGAACATCGGGGAGCTGTTTTTT
-	TRBJ2-3	-	TRBV4-1	CASSPLPSTTDTHYF	TGCGCCAGCAGCCCCTTACCCTCCACTACAGATACGCATTATTTT
-	TRBJ1-5	-	TRBV28	CASSAAWTAPYYSNQPQHF	TGTGCCAGCAGTGCCGCCTGGACAGCTCCCTATTATAGCAATCAGCCCCAGCATTTT
medium-sized	TRBJ2-1	-	TRBV10-2	CASRALESVNEQFF	TGCGCCAGCAGGGCCCTCGAGTCCGTGAATGAGCAGTTCTTC
-	TRBJ2-7	TRBD1	TRBV6-1	CTIGTVILYEQYF	TGTACCATTGGGACAGTGATTCTCTACGAGCAGTACTTC
-	TRBJ2-5	-	TRBV29-1	CSVAAEKDRLMKETQHF	TGCAGCGTTGCGGCCGAAAAGGACCGATTGATGAAGGAGACCCAGCACTTC
few	TRBJ2-2	-	TRBV12-3/TRBV12-4	CASSEGVATGELFF	TGTGCCAGCAGTGAAGGGGTCGCCACCGGGGAGCTGTTTTTT
-	TRBJ2-2	-	TRBV11-2	CASSPTGTGELLF	TGTGCCAGCAGTCCGACGGGCACCGGGGAGCTGCTTTTT
-	TRBJ2-2	TRBD2	TRBV11-2	CVSSPLRLASGELFF	TGTGTCAGCAGCCCCCTCCGACTAGCCTCCGGGGAGCTGTTTTTC
-	TRBJ2-2	-	TRBV12-3/TRBV12-4	CASFTGTGELLF	TGTGCCAGCTTCACAGGCACCGGGGAGCTGCTTTTT
-	TRBJ2-5	-	TRBV6-6	CTSSANQETQYF	TGTACCAGCAGTGCGAACCAAGAGACCCAGTACTTC
once	TRBJ2-7	TRBD2	TRBV28	CASSLFTSGSYEQYF	TGTGCCAGCAGTTTATTTACTAGCGGGAGCTACGAGCAGTACTTC
many	TRBJ2-1	-	TRBV28	CASGSGTRSYNEQFF	TGTGCCAGCGGCTCGGGGACGCGCTCCTACAATGAGCAGTTCTTC
-	TRBJ2-5	TRBD2	TRBV29-1	CSVVRASGRAETQYF	TGTAGCGTTGTAAGGGCTAGCGGGAGGGCAGAGACCCAGTACTTC
many	TRBJ2-7	-	TRBV28	CAIQGSSYEQYF	TGTGCCATCCAAGGGAGCTCCTACGAGCAGTACTTC
-	TRBJ2-7	-	TRBV5-1	CASNPVVAYSYEQYF	TGCGCCAGCAACCCCGTCGTAGCGTACTCCTACGAGCAGTACTTC
-	TRBJ2-7	TRBD2	TRBV11-2	CASSLWAASGGLRSSYERYF	TGTGCCAGCAGCTTATGGGCGGCTAGCGGAGGGCTAAGGAGCTCCTACGAGCGGTACTTC
many	TRBJ2-7	-	TRBV14	CASRTRSGASYEQYF	TGTGCCAGCAGAACCCGTAGCGGAGCCTCCTACGAGCAGTACTTC
-	TRBJ2-3	-	TRBV6-5	CASSYSEGSTVTQYF	TGTGCCAGCAGTTACTCCGAGGGTAGCACAGTTACGCAGTATTTT
-	TRBJ1-4	-	TRBV7-9	CASSTSRGGEKLFF	TGTGCCAGCAGCACTAGCCGGGGGGGAGAAAAACTGTTTTTT
many	TRBJ2-1	-	TRBV10-2	CASSESISQAPYNEQFF	TGCGCCAGCAGTGAGTCGATCTCACAGGCTCCATACAATGAGCAGTTCTTC
-	TRBJ1-5	TRBD1	TRBV28	CASSEQGVIYQPQHF	TGTGCCAGCAGTGAACAGGGGGTGATTTATCAGCCCCAGCATTTT
-	TRBJ2-7	-	TRBV28	CASSFWGVLREQYF	TGTGCCAGCAGTTTTTGGGGAGTCCTACGAGAGCAGTACTTC
-	TRBJ1-1	-	TRBV11-2	CASSPAVSWSTEVFF	TGTGCTAGCAGCCCCGCGGTCTCGTGGAGCACTGAAGTTTTCTTT
-	TRBJ2-5	-	TRBV6-5	CANSNRTGGTETQYF	TGTGCCAACAGTAACAGGACTGGGGGGACCGAGACCCAGTACTTC
-	TRBJ2-5	-	TRBV6-5	CASSYSGRGESQYF	TGTGCCAGCAGTTACTCGGGACGTGGAGAGAGCCAGTACTTC
many	TRBJ1-1	-	TRBV5-1	CASSLGGIFGTEAFF	TGCGCCAGCAGCTTGGGGGGGATATTTGGCACTGAAGCTTTCTTT
-	TRBJ2-5	-	TRBV5-4	CASSLEGEGETQYF	TGTGCCAGCAGCTTAGAGGGGGAGGGGGAGACCCAGTACTTC
few	TRBJ2-1	-	TRBV29-1	CSVRDLDGGSYNEQFF	TGCAGCGTCCGAGATCTCGATGGGGGCTCCTACAATGAGCAGTTCTTC
many	TRBJ1-1	-	TRBV6-1	CASAGGGTEAFF	TGTGCCAGCGCGGGCGGGGGTACTGAAGCTTTCTTT
-	TRBJ1-3	-	TRBV5-4	CASSRTEPGDTIYF	TGTGCCAGCAGCCGGACTGAGCCTGGAGACACCATATATTTT
-	TRBJ1-1	-	TRBV29-1	CSVAWTANTEAFF	TGCAGCGTTGCATGGACGGCGAACACTGAAGCTTTCTTT
once	TRBJ2-1	TRBD2	TRBV12-3/TRBV12-4	CTSSLGGGGRAAVF	TGTACCAGCAGTTTAGGGGGGGGCGGGAGGGCCGCGGTCTTC
many	TRBJ2-5	-	TRBV5-4	CASSLGSGAQETQYF	TGTGCCAGCAGCTTGGGGTCAGGGGCCCAAGAGACCCAGTACTTC
many	TRBJ2-7	-	TRBV6-5	CASSYSYGNYEQYF	TGTGCCAGCAGTTACTCCTACGGGAACTACGAGCAGTACTTC
once	TRBJ2-7	-	TRBV7-8	CASNDKSCYEQYF	TGTGCCAGCAACGACAAAAGCTGCTACGAGCAGTACTTC
-	TRBJ2-1	TRBD2	TRBV7-9	CASSFNTGTSVSNGQFF	TGTGCCAGCAGCTTCAATACCGGGACTAGCGTCTCCAATGGGCAGTTCTTC
medium-sized	TRBJ2-2	-	TRBV10-3	CAISESRGPGELFF	TGTGCCATCAGTGAGTCAAGGGGTCCCGGGGAGCTGTTTTTT
many	TRBJ2-7	-	TRBV5-1	CASSLDSLAYEQYF	TGCGCCAGCAGCTTGGACAGCCTCGCCTACGAGCAGTACTTC
-	TRBJ2-6	-	TRBV28	CASSLGYHGRWGEPGANVLTF	TGTGCCAGCTCCCTTGGGTACCATGGGCGTTGGGGGGAACCAGGGGCCAACGTCCTGACTTTC
many	TRBJ1-5	-	TRBV12-3/TRBV12-4	CASSERGSQHF	TGTGCCAGCTCGGAGAGGGGTTCCCAGCATTTT
-	TRBJ2-3	-	TRBV7-9	CASSISTDTQYF	TGTGCCAGTAGCATATCCACAGATACGCAGTATTTT
-	TRBJ2-7	TRBD2	TRBV18	CASSPGRRGEQYF	TGTGCCAGCTCGCCCGGGAGGCGCGGCGAGCAGTACTTC
-	TRBJ2-3	TRBD2	TRBV7-3	CASNRTSGRADTQYF	TGTGCTAGCAACCGGACTAGCGGGAGAGCAGATACGCAGTATTTT
-	TRBJ1-3	-	TRBV2	CASSSQRGSRGNTIYF	TGTGCCAGCAGCTCACAACGGGGGTCGCGTGGAAACACCATATATTTT